This entry lists 28 T cell receptor beta chains sequenced from one sample in a study of beta chain features in type 1 diabetes. The whole isolated RNA underwent reverse transcription, so sequencing captured expressed TCRB transcripts. Sequencing was performed with immunoSEQ multiplex PCR; in TCRdb, only in-frame clones are kept and a portion is missing. The repertoire holds over 150,000 clones, with less than 9.5% as singletons. Sequencing input: central memory CD4+ T cells from blood. These receptor sequences come from a young man in good health.

This sequence joins TRBV11-3 and TRBJ2-1; 8 nucleotides agree with TRBD1. Germline CDR1 reads SGHNT; CDR2 reads YENEEA. Germline trimming cut 6 bases from V and 6 bases from J; bases unmatched to any gene: 4. The CDR3 runs 13 residues. The CDR3 here is CASRGQVSNEQFF. CDR3 nucleotides: TGTGCCAGCAGGGGACAGGTTAGCAATGAGCAGTTCTTC. Full variable domain (rest looked up from reference TRBV11-3 and TRBJ2-1): EAGVVQSPRYKIIEKKQPVAFWCNPISGHNTLYWYLQNLGQGPELLIRYENEEAVDDSQLPKDRFSAERLKGVDSTLKIQPAELGDSAVYLCASRGQVSNEQFFGPGTRLTVL.

The table lists this clone with a few counts. This may come from a read error, since a much larger clone is one base off. The J gene is TRBJ1-5, the V gene TRBV7-2, with TRBD1 matching over 8 bases. The J segment lost 6 bases and the V segment lost 1 base, leaving 2 bases of the junction unmatched. The CDR3 has 14 residues. Germline CDR1 is SGHTA and CDR2 is FQGNSA. The CDR3 here is CASSLGTGLQPQHF. Written as DNA, the CDR3 is TGTGCCAGCAGCTTAGGGACAGGGCTTCAGCCCCAGCATTTT.

This clone was recorded only once. This rearrangement joins TRBV29-1 to TRBJ1-2, with D hard to call. This CDR3 spans 13 amino acids. Germline V gene sequence: CDR1 SQVTM, CDR2 ANQGSEA. V lost 4 bases to trimming and J lost 4 bases, with 13 bases between them. In DNA, the CDR3 is TGCAGCGTTGTAAGCGAACTGTCCTATGGCTACACCTTC. Translated: CSVVSELSYGYTF.

This clone appeared a few times. The V gene is TRBV7-9, the J gene TRBJ1-1, with 11 bases matching TRBD1. This CDR3 contains 16 residues. After removal of 5 bases from V and 7 bases from J, the junction contained 12 bases not matched to a gene. CDR1 and CDR2 from the germline V gene are SEHNR and FQNEAQ (reference sequence). In nucleotides, the CDR3 is TGTGCCAGCAGCCGATTTATCGGGACAGGGGGGAATGAAGCTTTCTTT. It specifies CASSRFIGTGGNEAFF.

The table lists this clone with a few counts. This chain uses TRBV5-6 with TRBJ1-5; D gene unclear. The germline V and J ends were trimmed by 3 bases and 5 bases, with 15 bases remaining between them. Germline-derived CDR1 and CDR2 are SGHDT and YYEEEE. The CDR3 is made up of 15 amino acids. CDR3 DNA sequence: TGTGCCAGCAGCTCGCGGAAAGCGGGTTATCAGCCCCAGCATTTT. This encodes CASSSRKAGYQPQHF. The full variable domain, with the rest looked up from reference TRBV5-6 and TRBJ1-5, is DAGVTQSPTHLIKTRGQQVTLRCSPKSGHDTVSWYQQALGQGPQFIFQYYEEEERQRGNFPDRFSGHQFPNYSSELNVNALLLGDSALYLCASSSRKAGYQPQHFGDGTRLSIL.

This clone was counted only a few times. The chain has TRBV7-3 and TRBJ2-7; 7 bases line up with TRBD1. Germline CDR1 SGHTA, CDR2 FQGTGA. The V and J ends lost 5 bases and 3 bases, in that order; junction bases with no gene match: 4. This CDR3 has 13 amino acids. The chain's CDR3 is CASSLTGYYEQYF. CDR3 bases: TGTGCCAGCAGCCTGACAGGGTACTACGAGCAGTACTTC.

The chain has TRBV29-1 and TRBJ1-1; the match to TRBD1 covers 7 bases. The CDR3 runs to 12 residues. CDR1 SQVTM and CDR2 ANQGSEA come from the germline V gene. With 7 bases clipped from V and 6 bases from J, the junction kept 8 bases outside the gene matches. The CDR3 sequence is CSGMQGVSEAFF. The CDR3 nucleotides read TGCAGCGGGATGCAGGGGGTCTCTGAAGCTTTCTTT. Full variable domain (rest looked up from reference TRBV29-1 and TRBJ1-1): SAVISQKPSRDICQRGTSLTIQCQVDSQVTMMFWYRQQPGQSLTLIATANQGSEATYESGFVIDKFPISRPNLTFSTLTVSNMSPEDSSIYLCSGMQGVSEAFFGQGTRLTVV.

The sample holds a few counts of this clone. The rearrangement uses TRBV2 and TRBJ1-2, with a weak D call TRBD1 (6 bases). Between the trimmed V and J ends, which lost 6 bases and 8 bases, there was a span of 16 bases. Germline V gene sequence: CDR1 SNHLY, CDR2 FYNNEI. The CDR3 extends over 13 amino acids. In nucleotides, the CDR3 is TGTGCCAGCAGGAGGACAGCGTCATACGGCTACACCTTC. Protein: CASRRTASYGYTF.

For this clone: The junction shows a germline mismatch at one end, possibly a read error. The chain links TRBV5-6 to TRBJ2-2, with 8 positions matching TRBD2. This CDR3 comprises 18 residues. Germline-derived CDR1 and CDR2 are SGHDT and YYEEEE. CDR3 protein: CANSSGGGGRLNTGELFF. CDR3 in DNA: TGTGCCAACAGCTCAGGTGGGGGCGGGAGGCTGAACACCGGGGAGCTGTTTTTT.

This clone has more than one count but fewer than ten. The CDR3 spells CASSLSTVSTEAFF. The CDR3 DNA is TGTGCCAGCAGTTTAAGTACGGTCTCCACTGAAGCTTTCTTT. The chain couples TRBV28 to TRBJ1-1, with D unclear. The CDR3 is made up of 14 amino acids. V was clipped by 2 bases and J by 4 bases, with 11 bases between them. Germline V gene data show CDR1 as MDHEN and CDR2 as SYDVKM. The full variable domain, with the rest looked up from reference TRBV28 and TRBJ1-1, is DVKVTQSSRYLVKRTGEKVFLECVQDMDHENMFWYRQDPGLGLRLIYFSYDVKMKEKGDIPEGYSVSREKKERFSLILESASTNQTSMYLCASSLSTVSTEAFFGQGTRLTVV.

The chain uses TRBV27 and TRBJ1-2; 10 nucleotides match TRBD1. Germline CDR1 reads MNHEY; CDR2 reads SMNVEV (reference sequence). J lost 6 bases, V lost 5 bases, and 6 bases had no gene match. The CDR3 runs to 14 residues. The CDR3 region is CASSIRTGGHGYTF. CDR3 coding DNA: TGTGCCAGCAGTATCCGGACAGGGGGTCATGGCTACACCTTC.

This clone occurred a few times. The chain employs TRBV10-3 and TRBJ1-5; the D is unclear. Trimming removed 4 bases from V and 4 bases from J, with 11 bases in between. This CDR3 has 14 amino acids. Germline CDR1 ENHRY, CDR2 SYGVKD. The DNA for the CDR3 is TGTGCCATCAGTGGAGGCCACATAAATCAGCCCCAGCATTTT. Its protein product is CAISGGHINQPQHF.

A few counts support this clone. V usage is TRBV27 and J usage is TRBJ1-5; a possible D gene is TRBD1 (6 bases). V lost 6 bases and J 5 bases, leaving 14 bases between the germline ends. CDR1 is MNHEY, CDR2 SMNVEV, per germline (reference sequence). This CDR3 has 14 amino acids. CDR3 loop: CASRTLRGYQPQHF. For the CDR3, the DNA is TGTGCCAGCAGGACCTTAAGGGGGTATCAGCCCCAGCATTTT.

This clone was picked up a small number of times. This sequence joins TRBV7-2 and TRBJ2-3; TRBD2 matches at 8 bases. The ends lost 1 base at V and 5 bases at J; junction bases unmatched: 8. The CDR3 runs to 16 residues. Per the germline V gene, CDR1 is SGHTA and CDR2 is FQGNSA. The CDR3 region is CASSLVSGGAGDTQYF. For the CDR3, the DNA is TGTGCCAGCAGCTTAGTGTCCGGGGGGGCAGGAGATACGCAGTATTTT.

The rearrangement links TRBV5-4 to TRBJ1-2; maybe TRBD1 (6 bases). The germline CDR1 and CDR2 sequences are SGHNT and YYREEE (reference sequence). V shed 1 base and J shed 5 bases, with 9 bases lying between them. The CDR3 sequence is 13 residues long. The CDR3 sequence is CASSLNRVYGYTF. The DNA of the CDR3 is TGTGCCAGCAGCTTGAACAGGGTTTATGGCTACACCTTC.

This clone was detected a few times. V is TRBV28 and J is TRBJ2-1; 7 nucleotides match TRBD2. From germline, CDR1 is MDHEN and CDR2 SYDVKM. V shed 2 bases, J shed 4 bases, and the junction held 5 bases outside the gene matches. This CDR3 has 15 residues. The CDR3 nucleotides read TGTGCCAGCAGTTTACACGGACTAGGGTACAATGAGCAGTTCTTC. Its protein product is CASSLHGLGYNEQFF.

This clone was recorded at least ten times. This chain uses TRBV19 with TRBJ2-7, with 8 bases matching TRBD1. Germline V gene data show CDR1 as LNHDA and CDR2 as SQIVND (reference sequence). This CDR3 is 14 amino acids long. V dropped 4 bases and J dropped 4; count of bases not matched to a gene: 6. CDR3 in amino acids: CASSRGTGRYEQYF. As DNA, the CDR3 is TGTGCCAGTAGTAGAGGGACAGGAAGATACGAGCAGTACTTC.

The rearrangement joins TRBV30 to TRBJ2-7; 7 bases are shared with TRBD2. In germline, CDR1 is GTSNPN, CDR2 SVGIG (reference sequence). V lost 5 bases and J lost 2; bases outside the gene matches: 3. This CDR3 has 12 amino acids. The CDR3 sequence is CAWGSGAYEQYF. CDR3 sequence (DNA): TGTGCCTGGGGGAGCGGGGCCTACGAGCAGTACTTC.

The chain recombines TRBV28 with TRBJ1-1, with a tentative D call TRBD1 (6 bases). The CDR3 is 13 amino acids. The V gene's germline CDR1 is MDHEN and CDR2 SYDVKM. Trimming took off 10 bases at V and 10 bases at J, with 22 bases between the two ends. CDR3 sequence: CATLRQDDFRAFF. The CDR3 bases are TGTGCCACCTTAAGACAGGACGACTTTCGAGCTTTCTTT.

This clone has more than one count but fewer than ten. In nucleotides, the CDR3 is TGTGCCAGCAGCTCCGGGGGGGCGGGCACAGATACGCAGTATTTT. This sequence encodes CASSSGGAGTDTQYF. The J gene is TRBJ2-3, the V gene TRBV7-8; 8 bases align to TRBD2. J was trimmed by 1 base and V by 4 bases; bases with no gene match: 4. The CDR3 consists of 15 residues. Germline CDR1 and CDR2: SGHVS and FQNEAQ.

In this sample, this clone turned up a few times. This chain uses TRBV5-1 with TRBJ1-2; 12 nucleotides line up with TRBD1. Losses at the gene ends were 4 bases for V and 8 bases for J; bases not matched to a gene: 6. Germline V CDR1 and CDR2: SGHRS, YFSETQ. The CDR3 is 14 amino acids. CDR3 sequence reads: CASSIAGTGGGYTF. The CDR3 bases are TGCGCCAGCAGCATAGCCGGGACAGGGGGCGGCTACACCTTC.

This rearrangement joins TRBV7-9 to TRBJ2-3; 11 bases agree with TRBD1. V dropped 5 bases and J dropped 6; count of bases not matched to a gene: 4. This CDR3 is 14 amino acids long. Germline V gene lookup returns CDR1 SEHNR and CDR2 FQNEAQ (reference sequence). The CDR3 reads CASSSGQGADTQYF. Written as DNA, the CDR3 is TGTGCCAGCAGCAGCGGACAGGGGGCGGATACGCAGTATTTT.

This clone was seen ten or more times. This rearrangement joins TRBV28 to TRBJ2-3; D possibly corresponds to TRBD1 (6 bases). Trimming took 8 bases from V and 4 from J, leaving 19 bases between them. The CDR3 is 15 residues long. Germline V gene data show CDR1 as MDHEN and CDR2 as SYDVKM. CDR3 coding DNA: TGTGCCAGCCCACCGGCGGACAGTAGGGCAGATACGCAGTATTTT. It translates to CASPPADSRADTQYF.

A few counts support this clone. The V call is TRBV6-1, the J call TRBJ2-3, with D possibly matching TRBD2 (5 bases). V was shortened by 6 bases and J by 4 bases, with 11 bases between the two germline ends. Germline V gene data show CDR1 as MNHNS and CDR2 as SASEGT. This CDR3 has 13 amino acids. The CDR3: CASSRESPDTQYF. The CDR3 DNA sequence: TGTGCCAGCAGCCGGGAAAGTCCAGATACGCAGTATTTT.

This clone was observed a few times. The J gene is TRBJ2-7, the V gene TRBV5-8; D is possibly TRBD2 (6 bases). Trimming removed 2 bases from V and 7 bases from J, with 10 bases in between. CDR3 length: 12 amino acids. Germline V CDR1 and CDR2: SGHTS, YDEGEE. CDR3 DNA: TGTGCCAGCAGCTTAGCGGCGGGGGAGCAGTACTTC. This codes for CASSLAAGEQYF.

The rearrangement joins TRBV4-1 to TRBJ2-5; 8 bases align to TRBD2. V gave up 7 bases and J gave up 5 bases; unmatched junction bases: 15. The CDR3 spans 16 residues. Germline V CDR1 and CDR2: MGHRA, YSYEKL. CDR3 protein: CASTQGLAGGYETQYF. The DNA for the CDR3 is TGCGCCAGCACCCAGGGACTCGCGGGGGGTTACGAGACCCAGTACTTC.

The chain uses TRBV19 and TRBJ1-1, with D possibly matching TRBD1 (5 bases). The germline V gene has CDR1 LNHDA and CDR2 SQIVND (reference sequence). The CDR3 spans 13 residues. V gave up 5 bases and J gave up 4 bases, with 11 bases separating them. The CDR3 DNA reads as TGTGCCAGTAGTCGTTGGACAACCACTGAAGCTTTCTTT. Its protein is CASSRWTTTEAFF.

The chain uses TRBV30 and TRBJ1-3; no firm D call. The ends were cut back, 2 bases at V and 3 bases at J, with 11 bases in the middle. The germline V gene encodes CDR1 GTSNPN and CDR2 SVGIG (reference sequence). The CDR3 is made up of 14 amino acids. The CDR3 DNA reads as TGTGCCTGGAGTATGGGCTCCGTTGGAAACACCATATATTTT. It is translated as CAWSMGSVGNTIYF. Complete variable domain (other parts from reference TRBV30 and TRBJ1-3): SQTIHQWPATLVQPVGSPLSLECTVEGTSNPNLYWYRQAAGRGLQLLFYSVGIGQISSEVPQNLSASRPQDRQFILSSKKLLLSDSGFYLCAWSMGSVGNTIYFGEGSWLTVV.